This paragraph reports one T cell receptor beta chain. The data stem from a study of blood T cell repertoires in COVID-19. Per the study methods: Estimated nucleated cell counts came from reference gene primer amplification. Sequencing was performed with immunoSEQ multiplex PCR; in TCRdb, only in-frame clones are kept and a portion is missing. V, J and clone size are taken as reported in that table, and D and trimming were inferred from the DNA itself. The sample lists nearly 95,000 clones; roughly 86% were seen once. Sequencing was done on a sample of peripheral blood. The receptor was isolated from a human donor with acute or convalescent COVID-19. The donor label of this sample is uncertain.

The CDR3 reads CASSPPARAYEQYF. Written as DNA, the CDR3 is TGTGCCAGCAGTCCGCCCGCCAGGGCCTACGAGCAGTACTTC. The chain has TRBV28 and TRBJ2-7; possible D gene TRBD1, 5 bases. The CDR3 is 14 amino acids. Germline V gene data show CDR1 as MDHEN and CDR2 as SYDVKM. Trimming shortened V by 5 bases and J by 2 bases, and 13 bases separated the two germline ends.